This paragraph covers one TCR beta chain sequence. The antigen remains unidentified. This entry belongs to a study of T-cell memory formation after mild COVID-19. Regarding the study as a whole: Clones that shrank (day 15 to 85) were balanced CD4/CD8, whereas later expanders leaned CD4+. Chiefly within CM and EM were the contracting CD4+ clones; CD8+ ones were within EMRA.

TCRdb reanalysed the 5' RACE reads using MiXCR and keeps one entry per CDR3 protein. The table shows around 300,000 distinct CDR3 sequences, with approximately 14% occurring only once. This receptor was obtained from a man between 18 and 35 years old who had mild COVID-19 (a few samples of this study predate the infection). Cell type and time point are not known. Sequencing input: PBMCs or a T cell subset sorted from them (not recorded which).

CDR3 bases: TGCGCCAGCAGCAGTCCGGGACAGGGGAGGCCCGAGCAGTACTTC. It translates to CASSSPGQGRPEQYF. J is TRBJ2-7 and V is TRBV5-1, with 10 bases identical to TRBD1. The V and J ends lost 4 bases and 6 bases, in that order; junction bases with no gene match: 10. The CDR3 runs to 15 residues. Looked up from germline, CDR1 is SGHRS and CDR2 is YFSETQ.